What follows are 26 T cell receptor beta chains derived from one specimen sequenced in a study of T cells in Graves' hyperthyroidism and ophthalmopathy (dated by TCRdb to about 2019). Libraries were prepared through multiplex PCR. The sequencing machine was an Illumina HiSeq 2000. TCR beta CDR3 regions were amplified from RNA transcripts. The first round of RT-PCR for the TCR CDR3 was performed with the HTBI primer set and the Qiagen OneStep RT-PCR kit. The raw public reads went through TCRdb reprocessing: fastp at Q25, MiXCR clone calling, in-frame beta chains kept. Duplicate CDR3 protein sequences are folded into a single record with the most common DNA and genes. For this sample there are fewer than 450,000 distinct CDR3 sequences; approximately 18% appear just once. Together, the top ten hold roughly 35% of the sample. The sequenced sample was blood. The receptors here all came from a woman in her 30s with Graves' hyperthyroidism that later progressed to Graves' ophthalmopathy.

This clonotype was counted ten times or more. The chain combines TRBV29-1 with TRBJ2-7; D perhaps matches TRBD2 (5 bases). The CDR3 length is 12 residues. Deletions cut 2 bases from V and 3 bases from J, with 8 bases between. Per the germline V gene, CDR1 is SQVTM and CDR2 is ANQGSEA. CDR3 DNA sequence: TGCAGCGTTGAAACGGGGAGCTACGAGCAGTACTTC. As protein: CSVETGSYEQYF.

This clonotype was observed at least ten times. V usage is TRBV12-3 or TRBV12-4 and J usage is TRBJ2-1; 9 bases fit TRBD1. Germline trimming cut 5 bases from V and 13 bases from J; bases unmatched to any gene: 9. CDR3 length: 13 amino acids. In DNA, the CDR3 is TGTGCCAGCAGTCTCCGGGACAGGGAGAGTCAGTTCTTC. As protein: CASSLRDRESQFF.

Only a few counts were recorded for this clonotype. CDR3 sequence reads: CASSPADSYGYTF. The CDR3 nucleotides are TGTGCCAGTAGTCCCGCTGACAGCTATGGCTACACCTTC. This chain links TRBV19 with TRBJ1-2, with D possibly TRBD1 on 5 matching bases. CDR1 and CDR2 from the germline V gene are LNHDA and SQIVND (reference sequence). Trimming left V 5 bases short and J 4 bases short, with 11 bases between. CDR3 length equals 13 residues.

V is TRBV5-1 and J is TRBJ1-2; perhaps TRBD1 as D (6 bases). Germline assignment: CDR1 SGHRS and CDR2 YFSETQ. The CDR3 length is 17 residues. With 3 bases removed from V and 0 bases from J, the gap between germline ends came to 18 bases. CDR3 in DNA: TGCGCCAGCAGCTGGGGGCTAGCAGGGGCCCCTAACTATGGCTACACCTTC. Translation: CASSWGLAGAPNYGYTF.

Concerning this clonotype itself: A much more abundant neighbour one base away suggests this may be a read error. The V call is TRBV11-2, the J call TRBJ2-7; TRBD2 aligns across 11 bases. Germline V gene sequence: CDR1 SGHAT, CDR2 FQNNGV. This CDR3 spans 15 amino acids. The CDR3 loop is CAGSLLAGGMDEQYF. CDR3 nucleotides: TGTGCCGGCAGCTTATTAGCGGGGGGGATGGACGAGCAGTACTTC.

This clonotype was seen a few times. This chain links TRBV3-1 with TRBJ2-7, with a weak D call TRBD1 (6 bases). This CDR3 is 15 amino acids long. Germline V CDR1 and CDR2: LGHDT, YNNKEL (reference sequence). Trimming removed 5 bases at V and 0 bases at J, with 14 bases between. CDR3 nucleotide sequence: TGTGCCAGCAGCGAAAGAAACAGGGTCTCCTACGAGCAGTACTTC. As protein: CASSERNRVSYEQYF.

At least ten counts were recorded for this clonotype. This chain links TRBV29-1 with TRBJ2-1; 7 bases are shared with TRBD1. CDR1 and CDR2 from the germline V gene are SQVTM and ANQGSEA. J gave up 3 bases and V 5 bases, and 13 bases lay outside the gene matches. The CDR3 runs 16 residues. The CDR3, as DNA: TGCAGCGTTCCCGTAGGGGGCCACAGCTACTACAATGAGCAGTTCTTC. Translation gives CSVPVGGHSYYNEQFF.

There are many counts of this clonotype. The chain is built from TRBV11-2 and TRBJ1-1, with a tentative D call TRBD1 (5 bases). The CDR3 has 15 amino acids. The ends were cut back, 5 bases at V and 4 bases at J, with 17 bases in the middle. Germline CDR1 is SGHAT and CDR2 is FQNNGV. For the CDR3, the DNA is TGTGCCAGCAGCCCGCAGGCGGGGGGGGGCACTGAAGCTTTCTTT. This sequence encodes CASSPQAGGGTEAFF.

At least ten counts were recorded for this clonotype. The chain is built from TRBV7-6 and TRBJ1-5; 8 positions agree with TRBD1. The CDR3 covers 15 residues. V gave up 4 bases and J gave up 4 bases; unmatched junction bases: 6. Germline lookup yields CDR1 SGHVS and CDR2 FNYEAQ. CDR3 coding DNA: TGTGCCAGCAGCTCCGGACAGGGACGAAATCAGCCCCAGCATTTT. Its protein is CASSSGQGRNQPQHF.

This clonotype was observed once. V usage is TRBV3-1 and J usage is TRBJ2-3; TRBD1 matches 11 bases. In germline, CDR1 is LGHDT, CDR2 YNNKEL (reference sequence). After removal of 4 bases from V and 8 bases from J, the junction contained 5 bases not matched to a gene. The CDR3 sequence is 14 residues long. CDR3 nucleotides: TGTGCCAGCAGCCGCGGGACAGGGGGTGTTACGCAGTATTTT. It translates to CASSRGTGGVTQYF.

About this clonotype itself: At one boundary the junction diverges from the germline segment, which might be a read error. This rearrangement joins TRBV7-7 to TRBJ2-5; D is perhaps TRBD2 (5 bases). Germline values: CDR1 SSHAT, CDR2 FNYEAQ (reference sequence). The CDR3 runs to 14 residues. CDR3 sequence: CASSLVLGGETQYF. The CDR3 coding sequence is TGTGCTAGCAGCTTAGTGTTAGGAGGAGAGACCCAGTACTTC. The whole variable domain, remainder taken from reference TRBV7-7 and TRBJ2-5, is GAGVSQSPRYKVTKRGQDVTLRCDPISSHATLYWYQQALGQGPEFLTYFNYEAQPDKSGLPSDRFSAERPEGSISTLTIQRTEQRDSAMYRCASSLVLGGETQYFGPGTRLLVL.

Many counts were recorded for this clonotype. The chain has TRBV12-3 or TRBV12-4 and TRBJ1-6, with TRBD1 identical over 10 bases. Trimming took 4 bases from V and 7 from J; bases not matched to a gene: 1. CDR3 length equals 14 residues. CDR3 region: CASSWTGGNSPLHF. In nucleotides, the CDR3 is TGTGCCAGCAGTTGGACAGGGGGAAATTCACCCCTCCACTTT.

At least ten counts were recorded for this clonotype. V usage is TRBV12-3 or TRBV12-4 and J usage is TRBJ1-4, with D perhaps TRBD1 (6 bases). The CDR3 runs 15 residues. Trimming removed 6 bases from V and 0 bases from J, with 11 bases in between. DNA of the CDR3: TGTGCCAGCAGCCGGACAGTAACAACTAATGAAAAACTGTTTTTT. Translating gives CASSRTVTTNEKLFF.

This clonotype was detected ten times or more. The chain joins TRBV2 to TRBJ2-5, with 7 positions matching TRBD1. Germline trimming cut 3 bases from V and 3 bases from J; bases unmatched to any gene: 1. CDR1 and CDR2 from the germline V gene are SNHLY and FYNNEI. The CDR3 covers 13 residues. The CDR3 DNA reads TGTGCCAGCAGTGATGGGACAGAAGAGACCCAGTACTTC. It translates to CASSDGTEETQYF. Combining the CDR3 with reference TRBV2 and TRBJ2-5 gives the whole variable domain EPEVTQTPSHQVTQMGQEVILRCVPISNHLYFYWYRQILGQKVEFLVSFYNNEISEKSEIFDDQFSVERPDGSNFTLKIRSTKLEDSAMYFCASSDGTEETQYFGPGTRLLVL.

The rearrangement links TRBV12-3 or TRBV12-4 to TRBJ2-2; tentatively, D is TRBD1 (5 bases). The length of the CDR3 is 14 residues. V dropped 2 bases and J dropped 6 bases, with 10 bases sitting between them. The CDR3 loop reads CASSLIQGSGELFF. DNA of the CDR3: TGTGCCAGCAGTTTAATCCAGGGTTCCGGGGAGCTGTTTTTT.

This clonotype appeared many times. The chain links TRBV11-2 to TRBJ2-2; 9 positions match TRBD2. With V trimmed by 3 bases and J by 3 bases, 2 bases remained unmatched. The CDR3 has 15 amino acids. Germline CDR1 is SGHAT and CDR2 is FQNNGV. The CDR3 nucleotides read TGTGCCAGCAGCTTGACTAGCGGAGACACCGGGGAGCTGTTTTTT. As protein: CASSLTSGDTGELFF. Combining the CDR3 with reference TRBV11-2 and TRBJ2-2 gives the whole variable domain EAGVAQSPRYKIIEKRQSVAFWCNPISGHATLYWYQQILGQGPKLLIQFQNNGVVDDSQLPKDRFSAERLKGVDSTLKIQPAKLEDSAVYLCASSLTSGDTGELFFGEGSRLTVL.

The chain employs TRBV27 and TRBJ2-2, with D possibly TRBD2 on 6 matching bases. CDR1 is MNHEY, CDR2 SMNVEV, per germline (reference sequence). The CDR3 contains 18 residues. Trimming removed 3 bases at V and 2 bases at J, with 19 bases between. As DNA, the CDR3 is TGTGCCAGCAGTTTTCTCGGGGTGGGGAGGAACAACACCGGGGAGCTGTTTTTT. It is translated as CASSFLGVGRNNTGELFF.

This clonotype was seen many times. The chain uses TRBV6-1 and TRBJ1-2; TRBD1 is a possible D gene (5 bases). The germline V gene encodes CDR1 MNHNS and CDR2 SASEGT. Trimming pared 1 base from V and 0 bases from J, leaving 9 bases between. The CDR3 sequence is 15 residues long. CDR3 bases: TGTGCCAGCAGTGAAGGGACACTTTCTAACTATGGCTACACCTTC. Translated, it gives CASSEGTLSNYGYTF.

This clonotype has a count of ten or more. The V gene is TRBV2, the J gene TRBJ2-7, with D maybe TRBD1 (6 bases). V was pared by 6 bases and J by 3 bases, with 15 bases between. Germline values: CDR1 SNHLY, CDR2 FYNNEI. This CDR3 contains 14 residues. CDR3 in DNA: TGTGCCAGCAGGCCGGACAGTTGGGGCTACGAGCAGTACTTC. Translated: CASRPDSWGYEQYF.

J is TRBJ1-2 and V is TRBV2; TRBD1 aligns across 11 bases. The CDR3 covers 15 residues. Trimming took 7 bases from V and 4 from J; bases not matched to a gene: 8. Germline loops: CDR1 SNHLY, CDR2 FYNNEI. CDR3 in DNA: TGTGCCAGCATCCCGGGACAGGGGGTGGTCTATGGCTACACCTTC. It yields the protein CASIPGQGVVYGYTF.

There are a few counts of this clonotype. This sequence joins TRBV6-5 and TRBJ2-1; 11 bases match TRBD2. Germline V gene sequence: CDR1 MNHEY, CDR2 SVGAGI. The V and J ends lost 2 bases and 10 bases, in that order; junction bases with no gene match: 10. The CDR3 covers 16 residues. DNA of the CDR3: TGTGCCAGCAGTTACCTAGTAGCGGGAGGGCGGGGGGAGCAGTTCTTC. Translating gives CASSYLVAGGRGEQFF.

This clonotype was recorded at least ten times. The chain recombines TRBV28 with TRBJ2-3; no firm D call. The V end was cut by 6 bases, the J end by 0 bases, with 13 bases between. The CDR3 spans 15 residues. Germline-derived CDR1 and CDR2 are MDHEN and SYDVKM. The CDR3 DNA is TGTGCCAGCAGACAGACCCACTTTAGCACAGATACGCAGTATTTT. Its translation is CASRQTHFSTDTQYF.

This clonotype was seen only a few times. This chain connects TRBV5-6 to TRBJ2-1, with D possibly being TRBD1 or TRBD2 (5 bases each). The V gene lost 4 bases and the J gene lost 8 bases, with 22 bases spanning the gap. The CDR3 totals 16 residues. CDR1 SGHDT and CDR2 YYEEEE come from the germline V gene. The CDR3 DNA is TGTGCCAGCAGCCCCCGCAGGGACGTCCTCAATGATGAGCAGTTCTTC. It is translated as CASSPRRDVLNDEQFF.

The chain combines TRBV12-3 or TRBV12-4 with TRBJ2-1; D might be TRBD1 or TRBD2, each matching 6 bases. This CDR3 spans 15 amino acids. V was clipped by 6 bases and J by 6 bases, with 18 bases between them. This chain's CDR3 is CASSSRGPKGNEQFF. For the CDR3, the DNA is TGTGCCAGCAGCAGCCGGGGGCCAAAGGGCAATGAGCAGTTCTTC.

This clonotype was recorded at least ten times. The genes are TRBV28 and TRBJ2-1; 13 nucleotides align to TRBD2. Looked up from germline, CDR1 is MDHEN and CDR2 is SYDVKM. This CDR3 has 21 residues. V gave up 6 bases and J gave up 9 bases; unmatched junction bases: 26. The CDR3 coding sequence is TGTGCCAGCAGCCCCAGCCTCTCACTAGCGGGGGGGTCGGCCTCACGCGGTGAGCAGTTCTTC. Its protein is CASSPSLSLAGGSASRGEQFF.

In its sample, this clonotype was seen many times. J is TRBJ2-7 and V is TRBV20-1; unclear D gene. Looked up from germline, CDR1 is DFQATT and CDR2 is SNEGSKA (reference sequence). Trimming took off 0 bases at V and 3 bases at J, with 15 bases between the two ends. The CDR3 runs to 15 residues. As DNA, the CDR3 is TGCAGTGCTAGAGATTTGCGGCAGGATCACTACGAGCAGTACTTC. It yields the protein CSARDLRQDHYEQYF.